This T cell receptor beta chain came from a study of CD4 and CD8 cells across lung adenocarcinoma regions (dated by TCRdb to about 2018). For the wider study: To look at intratumor heterogeneity in the T cell receptor repertoire, the study compared tumor centers against tumor margins.

For this clonotype: Its antigen remains unidentified. No base qualities exist here, and no much larger clone lies one base off it.

The germline V gene specifies WSHSY as CDR1 and SAAADI as CDR2. Counted from cysteine to phenylalanine, this CDR3 has 15 amino acids. The kept DNA is CDR3 alone, 45 bases in frame from the first base. The donors were patients who had localized lung adenocarcinoma, which is a subtype of non-small cell lung cancer. The samples were taken from the margins of localized lung adenocarcinomas. For TCR repertoire analysis, CD8+ T cells taken from tumor tissue were profiled apart from CD4+ T cells. Library generation was performed with PCR. Sequencing used a HiSeq X Ten. TCRdb passed the public sequencing reads through fastp at Q25 and MiXCR, retaining productive beta sequences. Identical CDR3 protein sequences are pooled into one entry, listed with their most common genes and DNA. The sample table lists about 12,000 distinct CDR3 sequences, over 45% of them with a count of one. The ten most abundant clones make up 29% of the sample.

The rearrangement joined TRBV10-2 to TRBJ2-1, with an unclear D gene assignment. The end of the DNA aligns better with TRBJ2-5, so the J call may be wrong. The sequenced sample was CD8+ T cells from the margin of a lung tumor. The cell subset or site label on this specimen signifies: tumor margin region. The source of this sequence is a male donor with lung adenocarcinoma. The CD4 and CD8 labels of this study may be unreliable. CDR3 protein: CASGHSDRAQKIQYF. The sequenced DNA: TGCGCCAGCGGGCACAGTGATCGAGCCCAAAAGATCCAGTACTTC.